Following are 13 T cell receptor beta chains from one sample sequenced in a study of cytomegalovirus exposure and HLA in healthy donors. Primers for the PCR totalled 60 Vbeta and 13 Jbeta. Here immunoSEQ multiplex PCR was the method, and the copy in TCRdb shows in-frame clones only, minus some. The sample holds just over 150,000 clones, approximately 84% seen once. What was sequenced was PBMCs. All receptors derive from a male donor in good health and CMV-seropositive.

V is TRBV30 and J is TRBJ1-3; D remains ambiguous. This CDR3 is built from 12 residues. Trimming removed 5 bases from V and 4 bases from J, with 9 bases in between. Germline V gives CDR1 GTSNPN, CDR2 SVGIG (reference sequence). For the CDR3, the DNA is TGTGCCTGGGCCCCGACAGGAAACACCATATATTTT. Amino acid sequence: CAWAPTGNTIYF.

V is TRBV18 and J is TRBJ2-3; the D gene is possibly TRBD1 (5 bases). The CDR3 is 15 amino acids. V was clipped by 3 bases and J by 1 base, with 11 bases between them. In germline, CDR1 is KGHSH, CDR2 LQKENI. CDR3 protein: CASSPTGGRTDTQYF. CDR3 nucleotides: TGTGCCAGCTCACCCACAGGTGGCCGCACAGATACGCAGTATTTT.

This CDR3 reads CASSLGGGEQYF. CDR3 sequence (DNA): TGTGCCAGCAGCTTGGGGGGAGGCGAGCAGTACTTC. This rearrangement joins TRBV7-9 to TRBJ2-7; possibly TRBD2 for D (6 bases). Germline V CDR1 and CDR2: SEHNR, FQNEAQ (reference sequence). The CDR3 is 12 residues long. V lost 3 bases, J lost 6 bases, and 9 bases lay in between.

Remarks on this clone: The junction differs from germline at one of its ends, possibly a read error. This chain connects TRBV7-9 to TRBJ2-1; perhaps TRBD2 as D (5 bases). The CDR3 is 18 amino acids. The germline gives CDR1 SEHNR, CDR2 FQNEAQ (reference sequence). CDR3 protein: CSSSSRGGLPDTYNEQFF. The DNA for the CDR3 is TGTTCCAGCAGCTCCCGCGGAGGTTTACCCGATACCTACAATGAGCAGTTCTTC.

This chain links TRBV10-3 with TRBJ1-6; D possibly corresponds to TRBD1 (6 bases). Trimming removed 9 bases at V and 5 bases at J, with 14 bases between. Germline-derived CDR1 and CDR2 are ENHRY and SYGVKD. This CDR3 has 14 amino acids. In DNA form, the CDR3 reads TGTGCCATTAATGGACAGACTAATAATTCACCCCTCCACTTT. Translation: CAINGQTNNSPLHF.

The rearrangement links TRBV19 to TRBJ2-2; the match to TRBD2 covers 13 bases. The length of the CDR3 is 16 residues. V was pared by 8 bases and J by 9 bases, with 12 bases of the junction left unmatched. CDR1 LNHDA and CDR2 SQIVND come from the germline V gene (reference sequence). CDR3 loop: CASSTSGRGTHRELFF. CDR3 coding DNA: TGTGCCAGTTCAACTAGCGGGAGGGGAACACACCGGGAGCTGTTTTTT.

Comments on this clone: The junction and the germline gene differ at one end; a read error may be behind it. V is TRBV7-9 and J is TRBJ1-2; no reliable D call. Looked up from germline, CDR1 is SEHNR and CDR2 is FQNEAQ (reference sequence). The CDR3 is 17 residues long. The CDR3 spells CSSSFDRIGRLMDGYTF. The CDR3 DNA sequence: TGTTCCAGCAGCTTTGATCGTATCGGCAGGCTCATGGATGGCTACACCTTC.

The chain has TRBV29-1 and TRBJ2-3; 7 positions match TRBD1. The CDR3 spans 13 residues. J gave up 2 bases and V 8 bases, and 7 bases lay outside the gene matches. Germline V gene lookup returns CDR1 SQVTM and CDR2 ANQGSEA. The CDR3 reads CSYKGAPTDTQYF. The CDR3 DNA follows: TGCAGCTACAAGGGGGCCCCCACAGATACGCAGTATTTT.

The CDR3 region has the DNA TGTGCCAGCAGCTTGGCACTAGCGGAGGACTACAATGAGCAGTTCTTC. Translation: CASSLALAEDYNEQFF. The chain couples TRBV5-8 to TRBJ2-1; 8 nucleotides match TRBD2. Germline V gene sequence: CDR1 SGHTS, CDR2 YDEGEE. J gave up 3 bases and V 0 bases, and 5 bases lay outside the gene matches. This CDR3 contains 16 residues.

This clone was recorded a few times. The chain has TRBV5-1 and TRBJ2-1; the match to TRBD1 covers 8 bases. V shed 1 base, J shed 9 bases, and the junction held 6 bases outside the gene matches. Germline CDR1 and CDR2: SGHRS and YFSETQ. CDR3 size: 14 residues. Here the CDR3 reads CASSLPSGTGEQFF. For the CDR3, the DNA is TGCGCCAGCAGCTTGCCCTCCGGGACAGGTGAGCAGTTCTTC.

On this clone itself: Sequence at one end of the junction differs from germline and may be a read error. The chain uses TRBV10-3 and TRBJ2-7; 8 nucleotides line up with TRBD2. The CDR3 sequence is 11 residues long. Germline V gene sequence: CDR1 ENHRY, CDR2 SYGVKD. CDR3 nucleotides: TGCGCGGTAGCGGGGTCCTACGAGCAGTACTTC. Its protein is CAVAGSYEQYF.

This chain links TRBV10-3 with TRBJ1-2; a possible D gene is TRBD1 (5 bases). The V gene lost 4 bases and the J gene lost 3 bases, with 12 bases spanning the gap. Germline V lookup: CDR1 ENHRY, CDR2 SYGVKD. This CDR3 spans 14 amino acids. CDR3 protein: CAISAGGGDYGYTF. The CDR3 DNA reads as TGTGCCATCAGTGCTGGGGGAGGGGACTATGGCTACACCTTC.

This clone came up a few times. The rearrangement joins TRBV11-3 to TRBJ2-2, with TRBD2 matching over 10 bases. This CDR3 region has 18 residues. Trimming removed 7 bases from V and 5 bases from J; junction bases left unmatched: 16. CDR1 is SGHNT, CDR2 YENEEA, per germline. The CDR3 DNA reads as TGTGCCAGCAAGTTCTCCCCCGGACTAGCGGAAACAACCGGGGAGCTGTTTTTT. Its protein product is CASKFSPGLAETTGELFF.